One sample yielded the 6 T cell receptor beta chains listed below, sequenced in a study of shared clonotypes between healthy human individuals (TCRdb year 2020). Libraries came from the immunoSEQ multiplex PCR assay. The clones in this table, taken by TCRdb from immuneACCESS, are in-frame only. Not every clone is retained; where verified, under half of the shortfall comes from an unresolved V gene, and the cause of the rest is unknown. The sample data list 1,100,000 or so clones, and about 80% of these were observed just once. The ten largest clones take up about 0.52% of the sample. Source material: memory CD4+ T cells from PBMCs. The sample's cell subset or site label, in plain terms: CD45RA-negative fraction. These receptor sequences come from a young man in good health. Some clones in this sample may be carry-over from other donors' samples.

The CDR3 loop is CASSAPSGRGLEQYF. As DNA, the CDR3 is TGTGCCAGCAGTGCCCCTAGCGGGAGAGGGCTCGAGCAGTACTTC. The chain couples TRBV28 to TRBJ2-7, with TRBD2 matching 10 bases. Unmatched junction bases numbered 10, after V lost 5 bases and J lost 6 bases. CDR3 length: 15 amino acids. Germline V gene lookup returns CDR1 MDHEN and CDR2 SYDVKM.

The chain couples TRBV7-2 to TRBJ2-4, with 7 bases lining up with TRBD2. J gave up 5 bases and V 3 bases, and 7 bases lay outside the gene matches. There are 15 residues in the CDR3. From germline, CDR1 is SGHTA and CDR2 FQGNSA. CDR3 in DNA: TGTGCCAGCAGCTTCCTTGGGGGAGGGGAAAACATTCAGTACTTC. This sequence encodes CASSFLGGGENIQYF. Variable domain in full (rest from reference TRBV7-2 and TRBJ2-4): GAGVSQSPSNKVTEKGKDVELRCDPISGHTALYWYRQSLGQGLEFLIYFQGNSAPDKSGLPSDRFSAERTGGSVSTLTIQRTQQEDSAVYLCASSFLGGGENIQYFGAGTRLSVL.

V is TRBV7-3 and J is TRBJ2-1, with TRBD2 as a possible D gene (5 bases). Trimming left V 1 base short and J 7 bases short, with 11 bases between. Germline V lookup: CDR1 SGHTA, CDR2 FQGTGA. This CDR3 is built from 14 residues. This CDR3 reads CASSLRESDNEQFF. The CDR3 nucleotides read TGTGCCAGCAGCTTAAGGGAGTCTGATAATGAGCAGTTCTTC.

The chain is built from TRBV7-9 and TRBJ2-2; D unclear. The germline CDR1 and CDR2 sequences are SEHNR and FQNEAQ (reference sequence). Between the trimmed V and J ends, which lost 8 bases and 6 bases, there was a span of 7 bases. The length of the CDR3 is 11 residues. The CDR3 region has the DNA TGTGCCAGCGCGTGGGCCGGGGAGCTGTTTTTT. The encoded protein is CASAWAGELFF. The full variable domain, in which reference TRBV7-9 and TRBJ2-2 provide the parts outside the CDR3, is DTGVSQNPRHKITKRGQNVTFRCDPISEHNRLYWYRQTLGQGPEFLTYFQNEAQLEKSRLLSDRFSAERPKGSFSTLEIQRTEQGDSAMYLCASAWAGELFFGEGSRLTVL.

The CDR3 DNA is TGTGCCTGGAGTGTTGGTTTAGCCGACAATGAGCAGTTCTTC. Translation gives CAWSVGLADNEQFF. V and J are TRBV30 and TRBJ2-1, with unresolved D. Germline values: CDR1 GTSNPN, CDR2 SVGIG (reference sequence). This CDR3 is 14 amino acids long. V was shortened by 0 bases and J by 5 bases, with 11 bases between the two germline ends.

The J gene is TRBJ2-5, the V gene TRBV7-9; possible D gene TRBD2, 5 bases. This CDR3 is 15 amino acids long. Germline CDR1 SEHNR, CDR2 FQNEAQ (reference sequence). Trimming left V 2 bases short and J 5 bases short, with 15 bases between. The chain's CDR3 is CASSLFRPGGETQYF. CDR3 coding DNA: TGTGCCAGCAGCTTATTCCGGCCAGGCGGGGAGACCCAGTACTTC.